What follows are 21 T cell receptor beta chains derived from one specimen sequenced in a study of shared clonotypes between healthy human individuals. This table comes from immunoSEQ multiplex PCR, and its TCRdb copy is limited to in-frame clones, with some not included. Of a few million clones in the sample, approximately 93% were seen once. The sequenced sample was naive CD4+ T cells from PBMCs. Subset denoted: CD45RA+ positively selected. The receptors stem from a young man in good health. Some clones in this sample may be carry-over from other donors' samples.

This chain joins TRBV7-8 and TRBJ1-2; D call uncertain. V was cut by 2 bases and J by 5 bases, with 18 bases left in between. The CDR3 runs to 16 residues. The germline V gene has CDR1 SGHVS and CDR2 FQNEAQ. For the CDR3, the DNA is TGTGCCAGCAGCTTACAGTTGGTAGGCAGCCCGTATGGCTACACCTTC. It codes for CASSLQLVGSPYGYTF.

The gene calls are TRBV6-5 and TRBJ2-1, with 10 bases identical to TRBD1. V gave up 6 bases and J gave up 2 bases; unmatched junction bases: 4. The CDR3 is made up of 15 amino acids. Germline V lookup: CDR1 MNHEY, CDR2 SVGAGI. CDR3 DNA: TGTGCCAGCAGGACGGGACAGGGGCCCTACAATGAGCAGTTCTTC. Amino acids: CASRTGQGPYNEQFF.

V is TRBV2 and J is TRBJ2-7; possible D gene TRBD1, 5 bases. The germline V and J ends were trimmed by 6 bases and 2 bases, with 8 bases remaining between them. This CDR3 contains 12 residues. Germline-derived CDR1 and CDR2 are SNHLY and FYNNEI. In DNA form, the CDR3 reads TGTGCCAGCAGAGGGGAAACCTACGAGCAGTACTTC. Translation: CASRGETYEQYF.

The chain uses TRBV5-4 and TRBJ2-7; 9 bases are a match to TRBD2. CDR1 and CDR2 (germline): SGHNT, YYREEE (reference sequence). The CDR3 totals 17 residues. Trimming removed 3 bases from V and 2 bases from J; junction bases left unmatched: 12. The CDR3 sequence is CASSYTPGTSLTYEQYF. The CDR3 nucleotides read TGTGCCAGCAGCTACACTCCCGGGACTAGCTTAACCTACGAGCAGTACTTC.

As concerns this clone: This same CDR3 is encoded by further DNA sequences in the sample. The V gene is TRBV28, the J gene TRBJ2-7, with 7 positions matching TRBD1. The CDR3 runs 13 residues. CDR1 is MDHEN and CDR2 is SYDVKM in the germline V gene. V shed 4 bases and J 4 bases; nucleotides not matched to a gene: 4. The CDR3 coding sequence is TGTGCCAGCAGTTCGACAGGGACGTACGAGCAGTACTTC. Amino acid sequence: CASSSTGTYEQYF.

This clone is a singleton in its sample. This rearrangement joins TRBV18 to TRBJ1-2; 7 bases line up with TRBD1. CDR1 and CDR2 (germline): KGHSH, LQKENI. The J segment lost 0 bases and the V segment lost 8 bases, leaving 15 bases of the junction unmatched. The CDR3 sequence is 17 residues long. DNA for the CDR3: TGTGCCAGCACCCGACAGGGAGGAGTTGAGGCTAACTATGGCTACACCTTC. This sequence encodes CASTRQGGVEANYGYTF. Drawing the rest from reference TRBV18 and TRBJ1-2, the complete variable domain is NAGVMQNPRHLVRRRGQEARLRCSPMKGHSHVYWYRQLPEEGLKFMVYLQKENIIDESGMPKERFSAEFPKEGPSILRIQQVVRGDSAAYFCASTRQGGVEANYGYTFGSGTRLTVV.

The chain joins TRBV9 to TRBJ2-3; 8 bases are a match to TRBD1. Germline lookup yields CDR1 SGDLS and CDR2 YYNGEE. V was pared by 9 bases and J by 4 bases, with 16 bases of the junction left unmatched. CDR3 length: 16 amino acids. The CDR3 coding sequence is TGTGCCACCCCTCGTAGAGTGTCAGGGGGCTCAGATACGCAGTATTTT. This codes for CATPRRVSGGSDTQYF.

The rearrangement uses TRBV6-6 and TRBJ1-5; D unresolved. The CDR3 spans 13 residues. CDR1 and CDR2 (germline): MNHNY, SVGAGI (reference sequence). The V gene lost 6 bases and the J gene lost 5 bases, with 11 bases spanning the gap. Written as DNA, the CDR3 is TGTGCCAGCAGAGAAGGTGAATATCAGCCCCAGCATTTT. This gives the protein CASREGEYQPQHF.

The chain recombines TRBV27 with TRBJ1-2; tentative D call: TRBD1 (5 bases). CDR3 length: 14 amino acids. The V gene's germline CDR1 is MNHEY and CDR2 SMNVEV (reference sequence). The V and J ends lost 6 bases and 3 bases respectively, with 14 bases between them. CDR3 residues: CASSPRKGDYGYTF. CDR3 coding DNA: TGTGCCAGCAGCCCCAGAAAAGGGGACTATGGCTACACCTTC.

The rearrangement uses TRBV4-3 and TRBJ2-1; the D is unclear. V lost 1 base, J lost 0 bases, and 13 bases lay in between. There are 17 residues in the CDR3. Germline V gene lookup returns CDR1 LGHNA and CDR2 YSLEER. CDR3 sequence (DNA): TGCGCCAGCAGCCAAGGTCCAGCGCACAGCTCCTACAATGAGCAGTTCTTC. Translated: CASSQGPAHSSYNEQFF.

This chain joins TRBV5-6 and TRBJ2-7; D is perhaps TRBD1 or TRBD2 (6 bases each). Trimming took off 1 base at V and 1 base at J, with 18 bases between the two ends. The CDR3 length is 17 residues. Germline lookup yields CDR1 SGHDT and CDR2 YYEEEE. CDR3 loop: CASSLLMSGGGSYEQYF. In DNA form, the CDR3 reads TGTGCCAGCAGCTTGCTTATGAGCGGAGGGGGTTCCTACGAGCAGTACTTC.

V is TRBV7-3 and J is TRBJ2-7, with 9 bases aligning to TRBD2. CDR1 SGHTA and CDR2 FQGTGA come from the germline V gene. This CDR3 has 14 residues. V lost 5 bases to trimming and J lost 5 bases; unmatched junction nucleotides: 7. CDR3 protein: CASSPGGRGNEQYF. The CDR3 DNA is TGTGCCAGCAGCCCTGGCGGGAGGGGCAACGAGCAGTACTTC.

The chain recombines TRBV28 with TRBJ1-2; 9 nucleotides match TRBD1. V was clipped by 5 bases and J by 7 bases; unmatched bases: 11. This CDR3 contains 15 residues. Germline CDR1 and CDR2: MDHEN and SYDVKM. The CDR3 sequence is CASSPAGTGIRGYTF. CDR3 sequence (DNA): TGTGCCAGCAGTCCCGCCGGGACAGGGATTCGTGGCTACACCTTC.

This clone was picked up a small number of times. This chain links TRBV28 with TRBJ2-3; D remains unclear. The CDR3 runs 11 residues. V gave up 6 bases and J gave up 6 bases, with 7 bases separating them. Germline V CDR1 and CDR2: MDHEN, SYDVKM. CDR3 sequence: CASRAPDTQYF. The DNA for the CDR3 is TGTGCCAGCAGGGCCCCCGATACGCAGTATTTT. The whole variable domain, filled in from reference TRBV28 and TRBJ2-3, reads DVKVTQSSRYLVKRTGEKVFLECVQDMDHENMFWYRQDPGLGLRLIYFSYDVKMKEKGDIPEGYSVSREKKERFSLILESASTNQTSMYLCASRAPDTQYFGPGTRLTVL.

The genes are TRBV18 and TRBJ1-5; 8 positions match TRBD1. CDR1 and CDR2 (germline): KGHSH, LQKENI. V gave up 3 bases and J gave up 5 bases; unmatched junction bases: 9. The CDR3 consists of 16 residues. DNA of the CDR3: TGTGCCAGCTCACCCGGGACAGGCCGTGGGGATCAGCCCCAGCATTTT. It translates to CASSPGTGRGDQPQHF.

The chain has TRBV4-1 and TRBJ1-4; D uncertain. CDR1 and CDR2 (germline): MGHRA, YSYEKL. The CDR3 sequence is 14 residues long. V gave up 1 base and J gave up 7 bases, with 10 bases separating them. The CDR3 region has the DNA TGCGCCAGCAGCCAAGGGGGTATTGGTGAAAAACTGTTTTTT. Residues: CASSQGGIGEKLFF.

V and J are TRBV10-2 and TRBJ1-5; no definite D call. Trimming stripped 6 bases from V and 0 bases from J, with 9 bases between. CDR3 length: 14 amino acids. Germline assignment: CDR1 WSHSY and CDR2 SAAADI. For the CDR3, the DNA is TGCGCCAGCAGCGAGGAGTATAGCAATCAGCCCCAGCATTTT. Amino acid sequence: CASSEEYSNQPQHF.

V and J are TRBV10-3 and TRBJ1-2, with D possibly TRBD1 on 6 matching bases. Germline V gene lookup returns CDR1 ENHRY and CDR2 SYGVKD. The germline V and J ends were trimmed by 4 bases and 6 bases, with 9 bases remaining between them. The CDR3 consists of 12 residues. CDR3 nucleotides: TGTGCCATCAGTGGTGGACAGCATGGCTACACCTTC. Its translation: CAISGGQHGYTF.

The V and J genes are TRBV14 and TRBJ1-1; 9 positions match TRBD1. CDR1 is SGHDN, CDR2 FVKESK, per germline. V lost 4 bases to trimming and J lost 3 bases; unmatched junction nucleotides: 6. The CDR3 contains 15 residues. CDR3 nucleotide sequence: TGTGCCAGCAGCCCCATGGGACAGGGCCACACTGAAGCTTTCTTT. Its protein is CASSPMGQGHTEAFF.

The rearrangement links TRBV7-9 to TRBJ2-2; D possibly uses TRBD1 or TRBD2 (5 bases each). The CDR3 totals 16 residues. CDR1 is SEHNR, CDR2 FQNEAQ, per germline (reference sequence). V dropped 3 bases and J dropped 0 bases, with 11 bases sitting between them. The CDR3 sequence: CASSFGTYSNTGELFF. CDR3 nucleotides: TGTGCCAGCAGCTTCGGGACGTACTCGAACACCGGGGAGCTGTTTTTT.

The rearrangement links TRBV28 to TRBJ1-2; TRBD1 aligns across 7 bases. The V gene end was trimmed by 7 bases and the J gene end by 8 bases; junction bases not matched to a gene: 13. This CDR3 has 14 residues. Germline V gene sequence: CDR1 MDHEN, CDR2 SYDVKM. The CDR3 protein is CASTRGGAVRGYTF. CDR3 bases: TGTGCCAGCACCCGAGGGGGCGCGGTTCGGGGCTACACCTTC.